This T cell receptor beta chain was sequenced for a study of blood T cell repertoires in COVID-19. Study background: In each case, the material was cDNA or gDNA derived from T cells, B-cell-depleted T cells, or PBMCs.

The protocol was immunoSEQ multiplex PCR, while the TCRdb copy is restricted to in-frame clones and leaves out a portion. The profile shows 400,000 to 450,000 clones, around nine tenths of them singletons. Germline V gives CDR1 SGHAT, CDR2 FQNNGV. Trimming cost V 0 bases and J 5 bases, with 11 bases left between them. This CDR3 is built from 14 residues. The source of this sequence is a man aged 18 to 29 with COVID-19, enrolled during active disease. The sequencing input was peripheral blood. This chain joins TRBV11-2 and TRBJ2-7; weak D call: TRBD1 (6 bases). DNA for the CDR3: TGTGCCAGCAGCTTAGATCCAGGGGCTAACGAGCAGTACTTC. It is translated as CASSLDPGANEQYF.